This T cell receptor beta chain was found in a study of blood T cell repertoires in COVID-19. Overall study: COVID-19 samples from acute and convalescent phases originated in the United States, Italy and Spain. From T cells, B-cell-depleted T cells, or PBMCs came the material, which was cDNA or gDNA.

Enrolment of Seattle patients took place during active infection, and they were followed longitudinally. Germline CDR1 is LNHDA and CDR2 is SQIVND (reference sequence). The CDR3 totals 16 residues. The trim removed 5 bases at V and 4 bases at J, leaving 10 bases unmatched. The authors' processing: Reference gene primer amplification yielded estimated nucleated cell counts. This table comes from immunoSEQ multiplex PCR, and its TCRdb copy is limited to in-frame clones, with some not included. That table furnishes V, J and clone size, whereas the DNA furnished D and trimming. The sample has approximately 190,000 clones, 82% seen once.

This clonotype was obtained from a woman aged 55-75 years with COVID-19, enrolled during active disease. Sequencing was performed on peripheral blood. The V call is TRBV19, the J call TRBJ1-5, with 8 bases that match TRBD1. This CDR3 is CASSANRDRQNQPQHF. For the CDR3, the DNA is TGTGCCAGTAGTGCCAACCGGGACAGGCAAAATCAGCCCCAGCATTTT. The entire variable domain, with the rest obtained from reference TRBV19 and TRBJ1-5, is as follows: DGGITQSPKYLFRKEGQNVTLSCEQNLNHDAMYWYRQDPGQGLRLIYYSQIVNDFQKGDIAEGYSVSREKKESFPLTVTSAQKNPTAFYLCASSANRDRQNQPQHFGDGTRLSIL.